This TCR beta chain was found in a study of control samples from healthy donors and cancer patients (dated by TCRdb to 2020 to 2022). From a lookup of the germline V gene, CDR1 and CDR2 are LGHNA and YNFKEQ. The junction carries 9 bases between V and J, which are trimmed by 1 base and 8 bases respectively. Inclusive of the bounding cysteine and phenylalanine, the CDR3 is 14 residues long. Of all the DNA, just the CDR3 is kept, 42 bases in frame from base 1. Points on this clone: No cognate antigen has been identified for it. There are no base qualities to consult, and no much larger clone falls within one base.

Libraries were built with the immunoSEQ multiplex PCR assay. Sourced from immuneACCESS, this table was stored by TCRdb with only in-frame sequences that have V and J called. A share of the clones is absent; for the studies checked, an unresolved V gene accounts for under half, and the remainder has no known explanation. The table for this sample lists fewer than 200,000 clones; around 93% of them were counted only once. More than 1.1% of the sample is in the top ten clones. The TCR comes from a man aged 18 to 30 in good health. Sequenced: blood. The receptor chain draws on TRBV4-2 and TRBJ1-6; no D gene call is confident. Read as DNA, the sequence is TGTGCCAGCAGCCAAGCGGGAGTCGATTCACCCCTCCACTTT. This gives the protein CASSQAGVDSPLHF.